Shown below are 10 T cell receptor beta chains from a single sample sequenced in a study of identical twins. TCRdb re-derived calls from the 5' RACE reads in MiXCR, one entry per CDR3 protein. This sample has approximately 500,000 distinct CDR3 sequences, with roughly 15% found just once. These records were also assigned to another study, of yellow fever vaccine responses in identical twins.

Sequencing used CD4+ T cells sorted from blood. All receptors derive from a woman between 18 and 29 years old in good health.

The rearrangement links TRBV10-2 to TRBJ2-3; 7 bases line up with TRBD2. Germline assignment: CDR1 WSHSY and CDR2 SAAADI. V lost 6 bases, J lost 2 bases, and 8 bases stayed unmatched. The CDR3 runs to 15 residues. The CDR3: CASSAPWDYTDTQYF. For the CDR3, the DNA is TGCGCCAGCAGCGCACCCTGGGACTACACAGATACGCAGTATTTT.

V is TRBV6-5 and J is TRBJ1-1; no definite D call. This CDR3 contains 14 residues. Trimming stripped 0 bases from V and 1 base from J, with 6 bases between. Germline loops: CDR1 MNHEY, CDR2 SVGAGI. CDR3 amino acids: CASSYSARNTEAFF. For the CDR3, the DNA is TGTGCCAGCAGTTACTCGGCCAGGAACACTGAAGCTTTCTTT.

This clonotype was found many times. V is TRBV6-1 and J is TRBJ2-1; TRBD1 is a possible D gene (6 bases). V was shortened by 6 bases and J by 0 bases, with 18 bases between the two germline ends. The CDR3 contains 17 residues. The V gene's germline CDR1 is MNHNS and CDR2 SASEGT. DNA for the CDR3: TGTGCCAGCAGGGTCCTCAGGGGCCCTAGCTCCTACAATGAGCAGTTCTTC. It yields the protein CASRVLRGPSSYNEQFF.

This chain uses TRBV9 with TRBJ2-1, with D hard to call. This CDR3 has 16 residues. The germline CDR1 and CDR2 sequences are SGDLS and YYNGEE. The germline V and J ends were trimmed by 4 bases and 0 bases, with 14 bases remaining between them. The CDR3 region has the DNA TGTGCCAGCAGCCCGTCCCCTTTGAGCTCCTACAATGAGCAGTTCTTC. It is translated as CASSPSPLSSYNEQFF.

The rearrangement uses TRBV7-8 and TRBJ1-2, with TRBD1 as a possible D gene (6 bases). The CDR3 is made up of 13 amino acids. Germline loops: CDR1 SGHVS, CDR2 FQNEAQ. Trimming took off 3 bases at V and 4 bases at J, with 9 bases between the two ends. CDR3 in amino acids: CASSFTGTYGYTF. The CDR3 DNA reads TGTGCCAGCAGCTTCACAGGGACCTATGGCTACACCTTC.

The chain has TRBV27 and TRBJ2-1, with TRBD1 as a possible D gene (6 bases). Germline CDR1 is MNHEY and CDR2 is SMNVEV (reference sequence). This CDR3 is built from 14 residues. Trimming removed 7 bases at V and 4 bases at J, with 14 bases between. Written as DNA, the CDR3 is TGTGCCAGCACCCTGAAACAGGGATACAATGAGCAGTTCTTC. Its protein is CASTLKQGYNEQFF.

This chain joins TRBV6-1 and TRBJ2-1; the match to TRBD1 covers 9 bases. Germline V CDR1 and CDR2: MNHNS, SASEGT. The CDR3 runs 16 residues. With 6 bases clipped from V and 6 bases from J, the junction kept 12 bases outside the gene matches. The CDR3: CASSSPPGTGSNEQFF. CDR3 nucleotides: TGTGCCAGCAGCTCACCACCTGGGACAGGGAGCAATGAGCAGTTCTTC.

This chain joins TRBV9 and TRBJ2-5; the D gene is possibly TRBD2 (6 bases). The CDR3 is made up of 15 amino acids. V was shortened by 0 bases and J by 5 bases, with 14 bases between the two germline ends. Germline V lookup: CDR1 SGDLS, CDR2 YYNGEE. CDR3 loop: CASSVDRGGLETQYF. The CDR3 DNA sequence: TGTGCCAGCAGCGTAGACCGGGGAGGATTGGAGACCCAGTACTTC.

This clonotype showed up just a few times. The chain has TRBV28 and TRBJ2-1; the D gene is possibly TRBD1 (5 bases). With 1 base removed from V and 4 bases from J, the gap between germline ends came to 8 bases. The germline CDR1 and CDR2 sequences are MDHEN and SYDVKM. This CDR3 spans 14 amino acids. The CDR3 DNA is TGTGCCAGCAGTTTATTAGGGGTTTACAATGAGCAGTTCTTC. It translates to CASSLLGVYNEQFF.

Many counts were recorded for this clonotype. The rearrangement links TRBV10-3 to TRBJ2-3, with 7 bases fitting TRBD2. This CDR3 has 12 amino acids. Germline trimming cut 6 bases from V and 6 bases from J; bases unmatched to any gene: 3. Germline CDR1 is ENHRY and CDR2 is SYGVKD. The CDR3 DNA is TGTGCCATCAGGGGGGGGTCTGATACGCAGTATTTT. Translated: CAIRGGSDTQYF.